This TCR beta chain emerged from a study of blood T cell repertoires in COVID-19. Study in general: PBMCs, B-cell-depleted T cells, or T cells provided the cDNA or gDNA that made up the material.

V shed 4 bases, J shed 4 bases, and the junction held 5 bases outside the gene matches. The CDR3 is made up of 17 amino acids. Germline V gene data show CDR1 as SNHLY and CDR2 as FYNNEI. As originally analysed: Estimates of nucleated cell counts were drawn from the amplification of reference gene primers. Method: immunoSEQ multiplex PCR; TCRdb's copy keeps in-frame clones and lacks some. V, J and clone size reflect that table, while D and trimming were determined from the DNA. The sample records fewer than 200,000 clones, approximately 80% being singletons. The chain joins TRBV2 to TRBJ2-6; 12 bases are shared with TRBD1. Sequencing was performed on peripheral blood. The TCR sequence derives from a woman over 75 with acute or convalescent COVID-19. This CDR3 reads CASSGGQGATGANVLTF. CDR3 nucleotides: TGTGCCAGCAGTGGGGGACAGGGGGCGACAGGGGCCAACGTCCTGACTTTC.